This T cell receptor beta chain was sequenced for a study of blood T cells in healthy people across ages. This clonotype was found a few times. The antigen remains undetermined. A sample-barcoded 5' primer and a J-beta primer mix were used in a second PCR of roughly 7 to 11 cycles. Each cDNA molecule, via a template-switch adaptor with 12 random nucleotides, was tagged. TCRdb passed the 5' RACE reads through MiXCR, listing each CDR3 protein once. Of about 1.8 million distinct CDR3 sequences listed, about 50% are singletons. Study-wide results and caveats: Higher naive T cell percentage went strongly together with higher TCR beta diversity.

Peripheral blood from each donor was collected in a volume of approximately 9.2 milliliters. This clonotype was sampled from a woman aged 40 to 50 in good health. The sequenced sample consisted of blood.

The CDR3, as DNA: TGTGCCAGCAGCCAGGTCGGACTAGCGGGGGTCCCCTACAATGAGCAGTTCTTC. It codes for CASSQVGLAGVPYNEQFF. The J gene is TRBJ2-1, the V gene TRBV13; the match to TRBD2 covers 13 bases. With 5 bases clipped from V and 2 bases from J, the junction kept 9 bases outside the gene matches. Germline V CDR1 and CDR2: PRHDT, FYEKMQ (reference sequence). CDR3 size: 18 residues.